The 28 T cell receptor beta chains below come from one sample, sequenced in a study of memory CD4+ T cells and cytomegalovirus serostatus. Produced via immunoSEQ multiplex PCR; TCRdb's table is partial and in-frame only. The top ten clones hold 0.94% of a sample with 40,000 to 50,000 clones, around four fifths of them seen once. Single viable CD3+CD4+CD8-CD45RO+ cells were sorted as the memory CD4+ T cells. Sequencing input: memory CD4+ T cells from blood. Source of these receptors: an adult in good health and CMV-seronegative.

This rearrangement joins TRBV5-4 to TRBJ2-5, with TRBD2 identical over 7 bases. Germline CDR1 and CDR2: SGHNT and YYREEE (reference sequence). Trimming took 4 bases from V and 5 from J; bases not matched to a gene: 14. This CDR3 has 16 residues. CDR3 coding DNA: TGTGCCAGCAGCCACCAGCGGGGAGGCGCCCGGGAGACCCAGTACTTC. Its protein is CASSHQRGGARETQYF.

This clone was found a few times. The same CDR3 can be traced to other DNA sequences in this sample. The gene calls are TRBV5-1 and TRBJ1-2; 8 bases map to TRBD1. Germline CDR1 and CDR2: SGHRS and YFSETQ. The CDR3 is 14 residues long. The V and J ends lost 1 base and 3 bases, in that order; junction bases with no gene match: 2. The CDR3 DNA sequence: TGCGCCAGCAGCTTGTCAGGGGGCGACTATGGCTACACCTTC. Its protein is CASSLSGGDYGYTF.

This clone was recorded only once. This chain joins TRBV4-3 and TRBJ1-1; TRBD1 might be the D (6 bases). V was trimmed by 3 bases and J by 5 bases, leaving 19 bases between them. Germline V gives CDR1 LGHNA, CDR2 YSLEER. CDR3 length equals 16 residues. This chain's CDR3 is CASSQGAGGQMTEAFF. The DNA of the CDR3 is TGCGCCAGCAGCCAGGGCGCTGGGGGGCAAATGACTGAAGCTTTCTTT.

The chain has TRBV15 and TRBJ1-2, with a weak D call TRBD1 (6 bases). The CDR3 is 17 amino acids. Germline CDR1 is LNHNV and CDR2 is YYDKDF (reference sequence). The V end was cut by 0 bases, the J end by 8 bases, with 22 bases between. The CDR3 coding sequence is TGTGCCACCAGCAGAGATATTCTGAGGGGGGCGCAAGGAGGCTACACCTTC. Amino acids: CATSRDILRGAQGGYTF. Full variable domain (outside the CDR3, taken from reference TRBV15 and TRBJ1-2): DAMVIQNPRYQVTQFGKPVTLSCSQTLNHNVMYWYQQKSSQAPKLLFHYYDKDFNNEADTPDNFQSRRPNTSFCFLDIRSPGLGDTAMYLCATSRDILRGAQGGYTFGSGTRLTVV.

The chain joins TRBV28 to TRBJ2-5; TRBD2 aligns across 12 bases. This CDR3 has 14 residues. V trimming: 6 bases; J trimming: 4 bases; junction bases outside the gene matches: 3. In germline, CDR1 is MDHEN, CDR2 SYDVKM. CDR3 sequence reads: CASRLAGGLETQYF. The CDR3 nucleotides are TGTGCCAGCAGGCTAGCGGGGGGGCTAGAGACCCAGTACTTC.

This clone was observed a handful of times. The chain recombines TRBV7-2 with TRBJ2-5; the D gene is possibly TRBD1 (5 bases). CDR3 length equals 15 residues. Germline V gives CDR1 SGHTA, CDR2 FQGNSA. V lost 2 bases and J lost 0, with 10 bases in between. In DNA form, the CDR3 reads TGTGCCAGCAGCTTAAGGGGCGACAACCAAGAGACCCAGTACTTC. It translates to CASSLRGDNQETQYF.

This sequence joins TRBV6-5 and TRBJ1-1, with 11 bases fitting TRBD1. This CDR3 comprises 15 residues. Germline V gene data show CDR1 as MNHEY and CDR2 as SVGAGI. The junction had 7 bases not matched to a gene; V was cut back by 5 bases and J by 5 bases. Here the CDR3 reads CASSHRTGGWTEAFF. In DNA form, the CDR3 reads TGTGCCAGCAGTCACAGGACAGGGGGCTGGACTGAAGCTTTCTTT.

The chain carries TRBV30 and TRBJ1-5; D may be TRBD1 (6 bases). V was cut by 5 bases and J by 7 bases, with 15 bases left in between. Germline V gives CDR1 GTSNPN, CDR2 SVGIG (reference sequence). This CDR3 comprises 13 residues. In DNA form, the CDR3 reads TGTGCCTGGGCCCGGGACACAATACAGCCCCAGCATTTT. This sequence encodes CAWARDTIQPQHF.

This chain joins TRBV6-5 and TRBJ1-2; D unresolved. The CDR3 runs 13 residues. Per the germline V gene, CDR1 is MNHEY and CDR2 is SVGAGI. Trimming removed 6 bases from V and 8 bases from J, with 16 bases in between. In DNA, the CDR3 is TGTGCCAGCAGCCGCCCGGGGTCCGGGGGCTACACCTTC. Protein sequence: CASSRPGSGGYTF.

The J gene is TRBJ2-2, the V gene TRBV5-6; D is perhaps TRBD1 (6 bases). The CDR3 sequence is 16 residues long. V lost 3 bases and J lost 7, with 19 bases in between. Germline-derived CDR1 and CDR2 are SGHDT and YYEEEE. The CDR3 is CASSWDDRLTDGELFF. The CDR3 bases are TGTGCCAGCAGCTGGGACGACAGGTTAACAGACGGGGAGCTGTTTTTT.

The V and J genes are TRBV6-5 and TRBJ2-5; 8 bases line up with TRBD2. Germline loops: CDR1 MNHEY, CDR2 SVGAGI. The CDR3 sequence is 14 residues long. V dropped 2 bases and J dropped 5; count of bases not matched to a gene: 4. The CDR3 protein is CASSYPGGGETQYF. The CDR3 DNA follows: TGTGCCAGCAGTTACCCAGGCGGGGGGGAGACCCAGTACTTC.

To note about this clone: Distinct nucleotide sequences in the sample also encode this CDR3. The chain is built from TRBV6-1 and TRBJ2-7; D gene ambiguous. Germline V CDR1 and CDR2: MNHNS, SASEGT. CDR3 length: 12 residues. V gave up 6 bases and J gave up 3 bases, with 9 bases separating them. The CDR3 region is CASSEHRYEQYF. The DNA for the CDR3 is TGTGCCAGCAGCGAGCACCGCTACGAGCAGTACTTC.

The chain couples TRBV28 to TRBJ1-1; maybe TRBD1 (6 bases). V was clipped by 3 bases and J by 11 bases, with 22 bases between them. In germline, CDR1 is MDHEN, CDR2 SYDVKM. The CDR3 runs 15 residues. CDR3 amino acids: CASSFVQGGLGPAFF. As DNA, the CDR3 is TGTGCCAGCAGTTTCGTACAGGGAGGCTTGGGGCCGGCTTTCTTT.

The chain carries TRBV5-1 and TRBJ2-3; D is uncertain. V was clipped by 0 bases and J by 3 bases, with 20 bases between them. CDR3 length: 18 amino acids. Looked up from germline, CDR1 is SGHRS and CDR2 is YFSETQ. The CDR3 DNA is TGCGCCAGCAGCTTGGAGCCCAAATCGGGCGGTAGGACAGATACGCAGTATTTT. This encodes CASSLEPKSGGRTDTQYF.

This rearrangement joins TRBV7-6 to TRBJ1-5; D is possibly TRBD1 (5 bases). Trimming took off 1 base at V and 6 bases at J, with 16 bases between the two ends. Per germline, CDR1 SGHVS and CDR2 FNYEAQ. This CDR3 region has 16 residues. CDR3 nucleotide sequence: TGTGCCAGCAGCTTAGAGAGGGCCAGGGCCCTTCAGCCCCAGCATTTT. Translation: CASSLERARALQPQHF.

This clone was counted a few times. The CDR3 sequence: CSVGQMNTEAFF. CDR3 coding DNA: TGCAGCGTCGGACAGATGAACACTGAAGCTTTCTTT. This chain connects TRBV29-1 to TRBJ1-1, with D possibly TRBD1 on 6 matching bases. Trimming left V 6 bases short and J 0 bases short, with 8 bases between. Per germline, CDR1 SQVTM and CDR2 ANQGSEA. The CDR3 is 12 amino acids.

CDR3 loop: CASSLDRVPDTQYF. CDR3 coding DNA: TGTGCCAGCAGCTTGGACAGGGTCCCAGATACGCAGTATTTT. The chain links TRBV7-6 to TRBJ2-3, with 8 bases that match TRBD1. Germline-derived CDR1 and CDR2 are SGHVS and FNYEAQ. After removal of 3 bases from V and 4 bases from J, the junction contained 3 bases not matched to a gene. The CDR3 runs to 14 residues.

V and J are TRBV10-3 and TRBJ1-1, with a weak D call TRBD1 (5 bases). The CDR3 totals 15 residues. Germline values: CDR1 ENHRY, CDR2 SYGVKD. V was clipped by 3 bases and J by 5 bases, with 16 bases between them. Written as DNA, the CDR3 is TGTGCCATCAGTGACCTGAGTGGGGCGCGAACTGAAGCTTTCTTT. It codes for CAISDLSGARTEAFF.

The sample holds one count of this clone. The chain links TRBV7-2 to TRBJ1-4; no definite D call. Germline CDR1 is SGHTA and CDR2 is FQGNSA. V lost 5 bases and J lost 12, with 28 bases in between. This CDR3 spans 17 amino acids. CDR3 DNA sequence: TGTGCCAGCAGCCTTGGAATAGTCGGCGCCCCGGACGGCGAACTGTTTTTT. Its translation: CASSLGIVGAPDGELFF.

Only a few counts were recorded for this clone. The DNA of the CDR3 is TGTGCCAGTACCATGGGCAGGGGGGACAATCAGCCCCAGCATTTT. Protein product: CASTMGRGDNQPQHF. The chain joins TRBV19 to TRBJ1-5; TRBD1 matches 7 bases. The CDR3 contains 15 residues. The junction had 9 bases not matched to a gene; V was cut back by 7 bases and J by 3 bases. Germline CDR1 reads LNHDA; CDR2 reads SQIVND (reference sequence).

The chain joins TRBV6-1 to TRBJ1-3; D ambiguous. The CDR3 runs 16 residues. Germline CDR1 MNHNS, CDR2 SASEGT. The V and J ends lost 2 bases and 0 bases respectively, with 11 bases between them. CDR3 bases: TGTGCCAGCAGTGAAAATCGCCCCTTCTCTGGAAACACCATATATTTT. Protein: CASSENRPFSGNTIYF.

The chain carries TRBV7-9 and TRBJ1-1; maybe TRBD1 (6 bases). The CDR3 covers 13 residues. Deletions cut 7 bases from V and 0 bases from J, with 9 bases between. Germline CDR1 reads SEHNR; CDR2 reads FQNEAQ (reference sequence). The chain's CDR3 is CASINRVNTEAFF. For the CDR3, the DNA is TGTGCCAGCATCAACAGGGTGAACACTGAAGCTTTCTTT.

The gene calls are TRBV10-3 and TRBJ1-1, with 7 nucleotides matching TRBD1. CDR3 length: 15 amino acids. Trimming took 0 bases from V and 3 from J; bases not matched to a gene: 4. Germline V gene sequence: CDR1 ENHRY, CDR2 SYGVKD. DNA of the CDR3: TGTGCCATCAGTGAGTCGGGCAGGGGGGACACTGAAGCTTTCTTT. Translated, it gives CAISESGRGDTEAFF.

The rearrangement uses TRBV19 and TRBJ1-1; D remains ambiguous. The CDR3 contains 16 residues. V was pared by 3 bases and J by 6 bases, with 20 bases between. The germline gives CDR1 LNHDA, CDR2 SQIVND (reference sequence). CDR3 protein: CASSIRSEGVLAEAFF. The CDR3 coding sequence is TGTGCCAGTAGTATCCGATCCGAAGGCGTTCTAGCTGAAGCTTTCTTT.

V usage is TRBV5-1 and J usage is TRBJ2-3, with D unclear. This CDR3 comprises 14 residues. V was shortened by 1 base and J by 5 bases, with 11 bases between the two germline ends. Germline V CDR1 and CDR2: SGHRS, YFSETQ. The CDR3 DNA follows: TGCGCCAGCAGCTTGAAAGGGTCGGTAGATACGCAGTATTTT. Translation gives CASSLKGSVDTQYF.

V is TRBV2 and J is TRBJ2-1; D gene ambiguous. CDR1 is SNHLY and CDR2 is FYNNEI in the germline V gene. Trimming cost V 6 bases and J 6 bases, with 3 bases left between them. The CDR3 extends over 10 amino acids. Written as DNA, the CDR3 is TGTGCCAGCAGGGTCAATGAGCAGTTCTTC. Amino acids: CASRVNEQFF.

The genes are TRBV9 and TRBJ1-2, with 9 bases identical to TRBD1. Per germline, CDR1 SGDLS and CDR2 YYNGEE. The J segment lost 7 bases and the V segment lost 3 bases, leaving 13 bases of the junction unmatched. The CDR3 consists of 16 residues. For the CDR3, the DNA is TGTGCCAGCAGCGCTCAAACTAACAGGGGGCGCGGTGGCTACACCTTC. It translates to CASSAQTNRGRGGYTF.

This clone was detected a few times. J is TRBJ1-1 and V is TRBV30; D is unresolved. V lost 5 bases and J lost 4, with 8 bases in between. The germline V gene has CDR1 GTSNPN and CDR2 SVGIG (reference sequence). This CDR3 spans 11 amino acids. The CDR3 protein is CAWAAFTEAFF. CDR3 sequence (DNA): TGTGCCTGGGCAGCGTTCACTGAAGCTTTCTTT.